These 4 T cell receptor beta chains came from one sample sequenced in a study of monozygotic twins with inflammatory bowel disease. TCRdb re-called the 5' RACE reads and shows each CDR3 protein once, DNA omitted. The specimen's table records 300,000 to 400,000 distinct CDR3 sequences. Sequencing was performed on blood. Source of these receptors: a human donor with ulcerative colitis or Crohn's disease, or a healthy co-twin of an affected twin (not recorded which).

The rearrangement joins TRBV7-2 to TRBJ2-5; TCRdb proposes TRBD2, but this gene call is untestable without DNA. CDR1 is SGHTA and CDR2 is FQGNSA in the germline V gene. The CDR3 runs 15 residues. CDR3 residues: CASSLERTSGSTQYF.

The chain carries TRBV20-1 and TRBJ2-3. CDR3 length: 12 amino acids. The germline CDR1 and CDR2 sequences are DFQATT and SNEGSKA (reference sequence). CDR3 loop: CSAWGSTDTQYF.

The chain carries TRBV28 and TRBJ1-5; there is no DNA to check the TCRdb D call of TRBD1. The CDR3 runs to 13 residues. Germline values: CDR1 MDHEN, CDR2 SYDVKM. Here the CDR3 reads CALGRQSSQPQHF.

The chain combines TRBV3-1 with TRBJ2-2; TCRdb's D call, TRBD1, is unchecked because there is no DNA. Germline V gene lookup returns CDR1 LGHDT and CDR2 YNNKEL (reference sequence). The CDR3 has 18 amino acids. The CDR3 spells CASSQVVLKGQHTGELFF.